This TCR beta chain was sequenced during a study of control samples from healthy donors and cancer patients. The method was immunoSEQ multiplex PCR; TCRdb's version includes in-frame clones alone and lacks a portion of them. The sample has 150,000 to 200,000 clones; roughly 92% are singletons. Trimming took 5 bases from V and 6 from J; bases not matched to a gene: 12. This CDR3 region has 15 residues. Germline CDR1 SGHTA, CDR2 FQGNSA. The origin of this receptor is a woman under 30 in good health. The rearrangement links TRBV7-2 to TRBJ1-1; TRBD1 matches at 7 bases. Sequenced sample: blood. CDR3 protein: CASSLLQGRYAEAFF. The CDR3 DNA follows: TGTGCCAGCAGCCTACTACAGGGGAGGTACGCTGAAGCTTTCTTT.